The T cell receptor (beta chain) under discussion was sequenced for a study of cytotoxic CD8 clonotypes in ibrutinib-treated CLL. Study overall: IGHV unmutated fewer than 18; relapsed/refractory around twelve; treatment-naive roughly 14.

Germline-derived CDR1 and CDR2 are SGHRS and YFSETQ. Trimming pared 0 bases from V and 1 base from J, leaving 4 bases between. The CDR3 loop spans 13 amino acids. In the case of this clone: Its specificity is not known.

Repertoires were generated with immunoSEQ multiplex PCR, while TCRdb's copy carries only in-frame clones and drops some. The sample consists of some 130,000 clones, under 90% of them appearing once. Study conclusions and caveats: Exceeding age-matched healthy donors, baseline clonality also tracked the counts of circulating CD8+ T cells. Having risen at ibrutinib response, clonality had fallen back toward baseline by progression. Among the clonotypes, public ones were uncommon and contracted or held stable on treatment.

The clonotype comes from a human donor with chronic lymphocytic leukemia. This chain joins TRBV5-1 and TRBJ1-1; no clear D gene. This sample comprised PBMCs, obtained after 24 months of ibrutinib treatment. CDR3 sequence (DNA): TGCGCCAGCAGCTTGGGCGGGAACACTGAAGCTTTCTTT. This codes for CASSLGGNTEAFF.